The clone carrying this T cell receptor beta chain has ten or more counts. Preparation of the TCRbeta library was carried out with unique molecular identifiers. Each CDR3 protein gets one entry after TCRdb re-called the PCR reads with MiXCR. The sample lists about 110,000 distinct CDR3 sequences; about a tenth were seen once. The data belong to a study of T-cell reconstitution after alpha-beta-depleted transplantation in children. Sequencing was performed on PBMCs from the stem cell graft donor, taken from the stem cell graft. This receptor was taken from a human donor who donated a stem cell graft to a child with acute lymphoblastic leukemia.

The CDR3 reads CASSQKGAGGPYNEQFF. DNA for the CDR3: TGTGCCAGCAGCCAAAAAGGGGCGGGGGGACCCTACAATGAGCAGTTCTTC. V and J are TRBV4-2 and TRBJ2-1; 8 nucleotides align to TRBD2. The V gene's germline CDR1 is LGHNA and CDR2 YNFKEQ. The CDR3 length is 17 residues. V shed 2 bases and J 2 bases; nucleotides not matched to a gene: 8.